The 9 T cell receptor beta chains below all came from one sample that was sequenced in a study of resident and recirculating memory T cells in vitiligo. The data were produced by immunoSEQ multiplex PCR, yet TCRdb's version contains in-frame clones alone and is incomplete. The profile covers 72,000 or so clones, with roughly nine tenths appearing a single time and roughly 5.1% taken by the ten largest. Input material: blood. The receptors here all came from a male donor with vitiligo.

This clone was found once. CDR3 sequence reads: CASSPFEGLAGDEQYF. DNA for the CDR3: TGTGCCAGCTCACCGTTCGAAGGACTAGCGGGAGACGAGCAGTACTTC. The V gene is TRBV18, the J gene TRBJ2-7; 13 bases map to TRBD2. With 3 bases clipped from V and 5 bases from J, the junction kept 7 bases outside the gene matches. The CDR3 contains 16 residues. Germline V gene sequence: CDR1 KGHSH, CDR2 LQKENI.

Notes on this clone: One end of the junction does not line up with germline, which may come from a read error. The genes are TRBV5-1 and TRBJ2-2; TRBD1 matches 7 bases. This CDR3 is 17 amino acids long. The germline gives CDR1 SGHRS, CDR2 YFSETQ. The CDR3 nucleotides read TGCGCCAGCAGTGGGGACCATCCGGGACAGCCCACCAGGGAGCTGTTTTTT. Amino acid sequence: CASSGDHPGQPTRELFF.

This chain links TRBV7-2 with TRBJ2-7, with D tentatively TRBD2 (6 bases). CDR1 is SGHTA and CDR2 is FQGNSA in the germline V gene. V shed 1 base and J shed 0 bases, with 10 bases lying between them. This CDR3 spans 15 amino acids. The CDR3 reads CASSLGLGSSYEQYF. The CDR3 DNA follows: TGTGCCAGCAGCTTAGGTCTCGGGAGCTCCTACGAGCAGTACTTC.

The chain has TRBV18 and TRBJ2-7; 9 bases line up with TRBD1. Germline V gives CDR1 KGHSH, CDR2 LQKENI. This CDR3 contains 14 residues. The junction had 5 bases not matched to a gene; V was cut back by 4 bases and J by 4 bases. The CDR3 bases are TGTGCCAGCTCACTCCGGGACAGGGTGTACGAGCAGTACTTC. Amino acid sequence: CASSLRDRVYEQYF.

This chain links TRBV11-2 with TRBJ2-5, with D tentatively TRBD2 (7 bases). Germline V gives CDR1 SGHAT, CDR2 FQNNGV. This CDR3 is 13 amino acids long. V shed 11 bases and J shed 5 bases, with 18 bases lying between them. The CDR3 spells CASQRGGGETQYF. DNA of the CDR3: TGTGCCTCCCAGAGGGGGGGCGGTGAGACCCAGTACTTC. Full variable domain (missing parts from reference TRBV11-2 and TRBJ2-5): EAGVAQSPRYKIIEKRQSVAFWCNPISGHATLYWYQQILGQGPKLLIQFQNNGVVDDSQLPKDRFSAERLKGVDSTLKIQPAKLEDSAVYLCASQRGGGETQYFGPGTRLLVL.

The CDR3 spells CASSFTEGGSGELFF. CDR3 in DNA: TGCGCCAGCAGCTTTACGGAGGGAGGGTCCGGGGAGCTGTTTTTT. J is TRBJ2-2 and V is TRBV4-3, with TRBD2 matching over 7 bases. This CDR3 contains 15 residues. The V and J ends lost 5 bases and 6 bases, in that order; junction bases with no gene match: 9. Germline V gene data show CDR1 as LGHNA and CDR2 as YSLEER.

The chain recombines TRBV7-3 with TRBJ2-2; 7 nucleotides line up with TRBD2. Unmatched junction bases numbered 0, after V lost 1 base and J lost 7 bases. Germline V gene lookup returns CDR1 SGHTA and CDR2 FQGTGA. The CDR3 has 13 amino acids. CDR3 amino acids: CASSLREGGELFF. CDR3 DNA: TGTGCCAGCAGCTTAAGGGAGGGCGGGGAGCTGTTTTTT. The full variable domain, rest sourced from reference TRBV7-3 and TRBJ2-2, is GAGVSQTPSNKVTEKGKYVELRCDPISGHTALYWYRQSLGQGPEFLIYFQGTGAADDSGLPNDRFFAVRPEGSVSTLKIQRTERGDSAVYLCASSLREGGELFFGEGSRLTVL.

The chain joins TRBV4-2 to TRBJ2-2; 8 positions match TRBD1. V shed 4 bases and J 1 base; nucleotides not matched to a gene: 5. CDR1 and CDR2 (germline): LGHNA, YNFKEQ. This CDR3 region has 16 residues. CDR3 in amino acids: CASSPQGAGNTGELFF. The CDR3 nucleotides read TGTGCCAGCAGCCCCCAGGGGGCGGGGAACACCGGGGAGCTGTTTTTT.

CDR3 in DNA: TGTGCCAGCGGGGGGGACTCCCCATTCACAGATACGCAGTATTTT. Protein sequence: CASGGDSPFTDTQYF. This chain links TRBV6-5 with TRBJ2-3; 7 positions match TRBD2. This CDR3 is 15 amino acids long. Trimming took 8 bases from V and 2 from J; bases not matched to a gene: 10. Germline values: CDR1 MNHEY, CDR2 SVGAGI.